This T cell receptor (beta chain) comes out of a study of human T cells and chemical hapten exposure. Study at large: Patch testing placed 0.01% DPC on the upper back, with readings at 6 days.

This clonotype was counted a single time. Antigen: not known. Unique molecular identifiers were linked by the library to individual cDNA molecules. TCRdb analysed the RACE reads with MiXCR anew, one entry per CDR3 protein. The table records 300,000 to 450,000 distinct CDR3 sequences, 4.5% to 5.5% of them present only once. CDR3 length equals 20 residues. Germline-derived CDR1 and CDR2 are SGHDN and FVKESK. V lost 4 bases to trimming and J lost 12 bases, with 36 bases between them. Time point denoted: pre-sensitization, week 0. Treatment indicated: therapeutic diphenylcyclopropenone sensitization with weekly scalp DPC. Study results and caveats: PT1 expanded TCR counts correlated positively with patch test score. TCRs whose frequency exceeded 1 in 1000 remained the same following DPC sensitization.

The V call is TRBV14, the J call TRBJ2-2, with D possibly TRBD2 on 5 matching bases. The receptor's source is a woman aged 45-60 years with alopecia areata. Some clones in this sample may be carry-over from other donors' samples. Sequencing was performed on whole blood, taken in connection with sensitization to the hapten diphenylcyclopropenone (DPC). For the CDR3, the DNA is TGTGCCAGCAGCCCCCCGAGAGGGCTACGCCCTAACTTGACACCGGGGAAGCTGTTTTTT. Its protein product is CASSPPRGLRPNLTPGKLFF. The whole variable domain, remainder taken from reference TRBV14 and TRBJ2-2, is EAGVTQFPSHSVIEKGQTVTLRCDPISGHDNLYWYRRVMGKEIKFLLHFVKESKQDESGMPNNRFLAERTGGTYSTLKVQPAELEDSGVYFCASSPPRGLRPNLTPGKLFFGEGSRLTVL.